This TCR beta chain emerged from a study of shared clonotypes between healthy human individuals (dated by TCRdb to the early 2020s). Regarding the research as a whole: The cohort included three men and two women between 18 and 49 years of age. For each donor, three plates each were used for CD4 naive and CD4 memory, two plates were used for CD8 naive, and one plate was used for CD8 memory. To increase sequencing depth and limit assay-specific biases, TCR repertoire library preparation and sequencing were carried out by different laboratories using diverse techniques. Each donor's leukapheresis produced roughly between roughly 0.85 and 9 billion PBMCs. To estimate repertoire size and how much clonotype sharing occurs between individuals, the study deeply sequenced the blood TCR repertoires of five healthy adults.

On the study overall, not on this receptor specifically: Only blood was sampled, and tissue TCR repertoires likely differ from those in blood. Higher generation probabilities were observed for clonotypes shared by all four sorted-subset donors than for non-shared clonotypes. Pairwise subsampling led to the expectation that sequencing depth would affect the degree of clonotype sharing among donors. Because the study included a small number of donors, the genetic and exposure-history diversity represented was limited. Incomplete sequencing was indicated by rarefaction of sorted-subset datasets, despite the large sequencing depth. Estimated clonotype richness was generally larger for naive than for memory subsets. When four donors were compared, the shared fraction of clonotypes was approximately 5% for naive CD4, more than 3% for naive CD8, 2% to 2.5% for memory CD4, and less than 0.45% for memory CD8.

TCR CDR3 regions were amplified from genomic DNA by multiplex PCR using the deep immunoSEQ assay. Extracted genomic DNA from each cell subset was spread evenly across all wells of several immunoSEQ 96-well plates, with each plate serving as a replicate. For sorted subsets, approximately 200 ng of genomic DNA, equivalent to 25,000 to 30,000 T cell genomes, went into each replicate PCR. The purified libraries were quantified using a Qubit 3.0 fluorometer, sized with a Bioanalyzer 2100, and then quantified again using the KAPA Library Quantification kit. Every immunoSEQ 96-well plate was sequenced on a separate single-read 150-cycle Illumina NextSeq 550 flow cell. Regarding the original processing steps: The immunoSEQ output contained only junctional sequences without quality scores, so filtering could not match that applied to full-length reads. Sequences were annotated with PyIR, a Python wrapper for IgBLAST v1.9, using IMGT germline references to assign V/J genes and CDR3. Reads were removed for weak V/J assignments (E-value above 1e-6), missing CDR3, stop codons, out-of-frame junctions, or ambiguous translated residues. V3J clonotypes were defined as sequences sharing the same inferred V gene, J gene, and CDR3 amino acid sequence. The percentage overlap between two repertoires was calculated by dividing the number of shared unique clonotypes by the size of the smaller repertoire. RTK rarefaction, the Chao1 estimator, and Recon v2.1 estimates of unobserved clonotypes were used to assess repertoire richness. Generation probabilities for all TCRbeta clonotypes obtained by the gDNA method from a handful of donors were computed using OLGA. What TCRdb holds here is the immuneACCESS table cut down to in-frame rearrangements. Part of the clones is not present; checked against another copy, under half of the missing clones reflect an unresolved V gene, and the others are unexplained. V and J calls and clone size are given by that table; D and trimming were obtained from the DNA. The sample table contains approximately 600,000 clones; only one count was recorded for around 95% of them. Clones ranked in the top ten supply over 0.1% of the sample.

The CDR3 has 13 amino acids, counting the end cysteine and phenylalanine. The sequence is cut down to CDR3 DNA, 39 bases in frame from base 1. V and J are truncated by 5 bases and 7 bases respectively, leaving an intervening sequence of 12 bases. The germline V gene (reference sequence) sets CDR1 to MNHEY and CDR2 to SMNVEV. Concerning this clone itself: It lacks a known antigen. Base qualities were left out, and no much larger clone turns up one base away.

CD8 naive samples were CD45RO-negative cells positively selected for CCR7, giving a CD45RA+CCR7+ population that excluded TemRA cells. Healthy HIV-negative adults with no recently reported acute infections or vaccinations were included as donors. Only Caucasian adults living in Nashville, Tennessee, USA were represented among the donors. Blood was collected by leukapheresis, and PBMCs were isolated by Ficoll-Histopaque density gradient centrifugation and then cryopreserved in liquid nitrogen vapor phase. Analytical flow cytometry was used to check the purity and quantity of each magnetically sorted T cell population. Each sorted fraction had its genomic DNA isolated and then quantified by UV absorbance on a Nanodrop 2000c.

This TCR was recovered from a woman aged 30 to 39 in good health. The sample consisted of naive CD8+ T cells sorted from blood. The cell subset or site label corresponds to: CD45RA+CCR7+. Rearrangement joined TRBV27 to TRBJ2-1; the D gene assignment is ambiguous. The nucleotides read TGTGCCAGCAGTCTTGGGTTGAGTAATGAGCAGTTCTTC. This codes for CASSLGLSNEQFF.